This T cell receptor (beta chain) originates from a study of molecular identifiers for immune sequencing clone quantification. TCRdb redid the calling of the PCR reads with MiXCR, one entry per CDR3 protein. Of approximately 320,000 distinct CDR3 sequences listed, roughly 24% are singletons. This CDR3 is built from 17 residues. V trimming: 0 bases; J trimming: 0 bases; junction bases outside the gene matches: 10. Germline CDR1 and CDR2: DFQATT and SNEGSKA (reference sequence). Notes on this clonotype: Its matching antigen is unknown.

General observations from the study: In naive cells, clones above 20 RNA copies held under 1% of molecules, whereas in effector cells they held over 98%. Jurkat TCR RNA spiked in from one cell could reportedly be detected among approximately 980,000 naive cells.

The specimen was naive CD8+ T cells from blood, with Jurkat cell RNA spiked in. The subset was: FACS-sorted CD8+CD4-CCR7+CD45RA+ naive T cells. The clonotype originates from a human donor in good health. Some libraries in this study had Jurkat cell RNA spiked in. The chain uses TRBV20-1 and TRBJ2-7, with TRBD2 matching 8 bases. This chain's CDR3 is CSAREHPTSESSYEQYF. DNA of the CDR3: TGCAGTGCTAGAGAGCATCCGACTAGCGAGAGCTCCTACGAGCAGTACTTC.